Listed below are T cell receptor beta chains from one sample, sequenced in a study of shared clonotypes between healthy human individuals. Assay used: immunoSEQ multiplex PCR; TCRdb lists only in-frame clones, some missing. The table includes some 380,000 clones, about 96% detected once. Sequences were obtained from memory CD8+ T cells sorted from blood. All receptors derive from a man aged 25-45 years in good health. The CDR3 runs from the conserved cysteine through the conserved F or W. The D gene is left open where the match is weak.

TRBV2 | TRBD2 | CASRGLAGVGEQFF
TRBV9 | NA | CASSPRQADTIYF
TRBV5-1 | NA | CASSLVLRHNSYEQYF
TRBV29-1 | NA | CSVEIASKNIQYF
TRBV28 | NA | CATQGPTLHEQYF
TRBV9 | NA | CASSVSGGGSTGELFF
TRBV4-1 | NA | CASSQDRGGGSYNEQFF
TRBV25-1 | NA | CASSPGLYSGNTIYF
TRBV5-4 | TRBD2 | CASSLDGLAGELFF
TRBV10-3 | NA | CAIRQGGGDTQYF
TRBV28 | NA | CASSWPSGGSNQPQHF
TRBV5-1 | TRBD2 | CASSLQGASGRATDTQYF
TRBV28 | TRBD2 | CASGGTSGGSSYEQYF
TRBV10-2 | NA | CASMRKDRMNTGELFF
TRBV5-1 | NA | CASRIETGPNTEAFF